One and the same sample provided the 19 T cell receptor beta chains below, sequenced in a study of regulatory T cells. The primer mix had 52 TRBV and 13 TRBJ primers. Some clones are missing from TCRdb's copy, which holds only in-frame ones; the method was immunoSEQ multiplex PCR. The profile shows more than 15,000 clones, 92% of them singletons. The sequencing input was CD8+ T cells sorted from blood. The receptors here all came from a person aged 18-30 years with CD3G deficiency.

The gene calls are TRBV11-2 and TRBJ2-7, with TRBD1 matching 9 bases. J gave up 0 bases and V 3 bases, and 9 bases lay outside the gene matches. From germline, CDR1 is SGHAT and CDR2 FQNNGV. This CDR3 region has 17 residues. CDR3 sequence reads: CASSFGWAGQGSYEQYF. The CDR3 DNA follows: TGTGCCAGCAGCTTTGGCTGGGCGGGACAGGGCTCCTACGAGCAGTACTTC.

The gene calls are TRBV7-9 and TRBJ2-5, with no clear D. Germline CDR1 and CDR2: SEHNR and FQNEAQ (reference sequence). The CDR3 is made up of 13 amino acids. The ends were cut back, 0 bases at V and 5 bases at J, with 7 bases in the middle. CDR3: CASSLAGKETQYF. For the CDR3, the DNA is TGTGCCAGCAGCTTAGCGGGGAAGGAGACCCAGTACTTC.

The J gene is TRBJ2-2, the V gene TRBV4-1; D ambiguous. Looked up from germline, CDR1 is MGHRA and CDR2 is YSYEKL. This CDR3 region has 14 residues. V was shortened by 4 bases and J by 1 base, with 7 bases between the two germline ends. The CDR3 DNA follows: TGCGCCAGCAGCCTGGGCAGGAACACCGGGGAGCTGTTTTTT. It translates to CASSLGRNTGELFF.

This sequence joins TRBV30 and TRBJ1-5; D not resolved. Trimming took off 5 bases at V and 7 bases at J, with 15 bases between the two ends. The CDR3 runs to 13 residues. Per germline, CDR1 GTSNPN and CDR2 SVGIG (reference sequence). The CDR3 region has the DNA TGTGCCTGGCGAAACAAGGCGCGACAGCCCCAGCATTTT. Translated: CAWRNKARQPQHF.

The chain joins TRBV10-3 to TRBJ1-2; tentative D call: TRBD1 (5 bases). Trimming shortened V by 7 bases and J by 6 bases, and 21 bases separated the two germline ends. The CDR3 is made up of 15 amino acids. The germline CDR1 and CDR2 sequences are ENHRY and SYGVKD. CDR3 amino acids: CAITLAGGLDNGYTF. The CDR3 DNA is TGTGCCATCACCCTCGCGGGGGGATTAGACAATGGCTACACCTTC.

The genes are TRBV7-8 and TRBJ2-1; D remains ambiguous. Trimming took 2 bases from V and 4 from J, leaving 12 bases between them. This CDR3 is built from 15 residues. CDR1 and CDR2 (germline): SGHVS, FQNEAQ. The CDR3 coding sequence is TGTGCCAGCAGCTTACTCTCGGGCGCATACAATGAGCAGTTCTTC. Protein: CASSLLSGAYNEQFF. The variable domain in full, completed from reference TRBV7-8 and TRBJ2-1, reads GAGVSQSPRYKVAKRGQDVALRCDPISGHVSLFWYQQALGQGPEFLTYFQNEAQLDKSGLPSDRFFAERPEGSVSTLKIQRTQQEDSAVYLCASSLLSGAYNEQFFGPGTRLTVL.

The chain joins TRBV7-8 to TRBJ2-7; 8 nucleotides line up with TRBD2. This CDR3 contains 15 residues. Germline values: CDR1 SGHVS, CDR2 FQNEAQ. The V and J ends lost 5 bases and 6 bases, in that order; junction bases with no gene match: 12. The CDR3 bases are TGTGCCAGCAGCGTCACTAGCGGCAAAGACGGCGAGCAGTACTTC. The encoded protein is CASSVTSGKDGEQYF.

CDR3 protein: CASSLSFLGRAGYGYTF. CDR3 nucleotides: TGCGCCAGCAGCTTATCGTTTCTAGGCCGGGCTGGCTATGGCTACACCTTC. The chain combines TRBV5-1 with TRBJ1-2, with no clear D. V was trimmed by 2 bases and J by 4 bases, leaving 21 bases between them. Germline V gene sequence: CDR1 SGHRS, CDR2 YFSETQ. The CDR3 has 17 amino acids.

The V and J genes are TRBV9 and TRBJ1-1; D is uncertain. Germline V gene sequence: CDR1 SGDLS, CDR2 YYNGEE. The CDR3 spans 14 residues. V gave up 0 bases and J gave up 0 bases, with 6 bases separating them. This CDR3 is CASSVAVLNTEAFF. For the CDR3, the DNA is TGTGCCAGCAGCGTAGCCGTGTTGAACACTGAAGCTTTCTTT.

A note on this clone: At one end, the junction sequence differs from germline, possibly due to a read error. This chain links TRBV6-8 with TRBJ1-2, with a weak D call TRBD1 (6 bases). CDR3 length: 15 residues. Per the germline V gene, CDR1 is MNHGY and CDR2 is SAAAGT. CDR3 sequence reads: CASSRGTRSRKTYGF. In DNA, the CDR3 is TGTGCCAGCAGTCGGGGGACACGCTCTAGAAAGACCTATGGCTTC.

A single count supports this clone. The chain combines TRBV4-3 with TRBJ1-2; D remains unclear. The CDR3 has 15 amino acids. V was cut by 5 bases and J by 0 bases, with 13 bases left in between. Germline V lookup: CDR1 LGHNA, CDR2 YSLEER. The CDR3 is CASSTIAGANYGYTF. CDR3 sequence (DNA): TGCGCCAGCAGCACCATTGCCGGGGCTAACTATGGCTACACCTTC.

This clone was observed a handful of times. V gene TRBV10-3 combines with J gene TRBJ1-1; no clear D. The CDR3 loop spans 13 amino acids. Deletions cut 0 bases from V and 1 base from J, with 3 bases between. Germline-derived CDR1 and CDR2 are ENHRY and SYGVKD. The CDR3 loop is CAISESTNTEAFF. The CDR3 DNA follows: TGTGCCATCAGTGAGTCGACGAACACTGAAGCTTTCTTT.

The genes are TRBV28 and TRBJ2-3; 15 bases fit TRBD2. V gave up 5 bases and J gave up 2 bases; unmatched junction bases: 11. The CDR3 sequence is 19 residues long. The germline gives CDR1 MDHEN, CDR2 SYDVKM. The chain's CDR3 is CASSLQRTSGRAPTDTQYF. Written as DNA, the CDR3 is TGTGCCAGCAGTCTCCAAAGGACTAGCGGGAGGGCCCCCACAGATACGCAGTATTTT.

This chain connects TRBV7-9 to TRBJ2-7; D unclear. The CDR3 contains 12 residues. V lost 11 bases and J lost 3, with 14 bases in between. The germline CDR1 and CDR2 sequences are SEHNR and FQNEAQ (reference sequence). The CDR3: CASRVDVYEQYF. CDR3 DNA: TGTGCCTCCCGGGTGGACGTCTACGAGCAGTACTTC.

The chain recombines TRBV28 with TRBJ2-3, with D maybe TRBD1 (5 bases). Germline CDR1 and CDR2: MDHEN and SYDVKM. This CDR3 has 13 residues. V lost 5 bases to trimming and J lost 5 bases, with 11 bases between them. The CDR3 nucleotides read TGTGCCAGCAGTATAGGGGTTGAAGATACGCAGTATTTT. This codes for CASSIGVEDTQYF.

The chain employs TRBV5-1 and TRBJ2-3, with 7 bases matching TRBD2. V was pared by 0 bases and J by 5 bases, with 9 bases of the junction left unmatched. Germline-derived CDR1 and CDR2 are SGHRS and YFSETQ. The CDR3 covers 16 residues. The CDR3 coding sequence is TGCGCCAGCAGCTTGGGGGATTTCGGGGAGGGAGATACGCAGTATTTT. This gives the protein CASSLGDFGEGDTQYF.

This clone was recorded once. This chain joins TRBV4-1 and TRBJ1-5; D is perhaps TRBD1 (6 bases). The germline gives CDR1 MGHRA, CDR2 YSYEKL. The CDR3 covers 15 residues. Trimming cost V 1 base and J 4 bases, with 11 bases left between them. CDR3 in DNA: TGCGCCAGCAGCCAAGTGAGGGGGGCGAATCAGCCCCAGCATTTT. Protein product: CASSQVRGANQPQHF.

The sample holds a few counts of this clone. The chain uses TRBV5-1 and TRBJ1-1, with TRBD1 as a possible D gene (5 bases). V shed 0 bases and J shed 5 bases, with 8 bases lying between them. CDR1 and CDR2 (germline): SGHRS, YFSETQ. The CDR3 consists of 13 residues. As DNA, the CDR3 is TGCGCCAGCAGCTTGGAGGGGAGGACTGAAGCTTTCTTT. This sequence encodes CASSLEGRTEAFF.

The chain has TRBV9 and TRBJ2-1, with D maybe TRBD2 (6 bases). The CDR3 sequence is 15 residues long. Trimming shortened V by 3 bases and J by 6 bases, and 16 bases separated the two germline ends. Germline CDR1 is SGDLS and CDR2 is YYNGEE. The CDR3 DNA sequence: TGTGCCAGCAGCGCCTCCGGGACTTCCAGCAATGAGCAGTTCTTC. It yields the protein CASSASGTSSNEQFF.